The next 14 T cell receptor beta chains were all read from a single sample in a study of blood T cell repertoires in COVID-19 (dated by TCRdb to the early 2020s). Library prep was done by the immunoSEQ multiplex PCR assay. TCRdb retrieved this table from immuneACCESS and kept in-frame rearrangements only. Not all clones are present; in checked studies, unresolved V genes account for under half, and no reason is known for the remainder. The sample table contains around 64,000 clones; only one count was recorded for around 84% of them. Of the sample, 2.5% to 3.5% is held by the ten largest clones. The sample was peripheral blood. All receptors derive from a man aged 50 to 59 with active COVID-19.

The chain recombines TRBV19 with TRBJ2-2; TRBD2 agrees at 13 bases. Losses at the gene ends were 5 bases for V and 7 bases for J; bases not matched to a gene: 4. The CDR3 extends over 15 amino acids. Germline V lookup: CDR1 LNHDA, CDR2 SQIVND (reference sequence). The CDR3 DNA is TGTGCCAGTAGTTACGGGACTAGCGGGAACGGGGAGCTGTTTTTT. Its protein is CASSYGTSGNGELFF.

The chain is built from TRBV7-3 and TRBJ2-5; D is possibly TRBD1 (6 bases). The germline V gene has CDR1 SGHTA and CDR2 FQGTGA. Trimming removed 0 bases from V and 5 bases from J, with 13 bases in between. CDR3 size: 15 residues. CDR3 loop: CASSLTPGDGETQYF. CDR3 DNA sequence: TGTGCCAGCAGCTTAACCCCAGGGGACGGGGAGACCCAGTACTTC.

The gene calls are TRBV27 and TRBJ1-2; 10 bases agree with TRBD1. Looked up from germline, CDR1 is MNHEY and CDR2 is SMNVEV (reference sequence). The CDR3 spans 15 residues. The V and J ends lost 5 bases and 5 bases, in that order; junction bases with no gene match: 8. CDR3 in amino acids: CASSAGQGTLYGYTF. The CDR3 region has the DNA TGTGCCAGCAGTGCGGGACAGGGGACACTATATGGCTACACCTTC.

The gene calls are TRBV11-2 and TRBJ2-5; no reliable D call. Germline CDR1 and CDR2: SGHAT and FQNNGV. The CDR3 extends over 15 amino acids. Deletions cut 0 bases from V and 7 bases from J, with 15 bases between. This CDR3 reads CASSLDRTVPGTQYF. DNA for the CDR3: TGTGCCAGCAGCTTAGATCGAACGGTACCCGGGACCCAGTACTTC. The full variable domain, rest sourced from reference TRBV11-2 and TRBJ2-5, is EAGVAQSPRYKIIEKRQSVAFWCNPISGHATLYWYQQILGQGPKLLIQFQNNGVVDDSQLPKDRFSAERLKGVDSTLKIQPAKLEDSAVYLCASSLDRTVPGTQYFGPGTRLLVL.

The chain recombines TRBV6-2 or TRBV6-3 with TRBJ2-7, with 9 bases aligning to TRBD2. The junction had 7 bases not matched to a gene; V was cut back by 5 bases and J by 2 bases. In germline, CDR1 is MNHEY, CDR2 SVGEGT. The CDR3 totals 15 residues. The CDR3 sequence: CASSREGGRAYEQYF. The CDR3 DNA reads as TGTGCCAGCAGTCGAGAGGGCGGGAGGGCCTACGAGCAGTACTTC.

The genes are TRBV7-3 and TRBJ2-5; TRBD2 matches 12 bases. The CDR3 contains 16 residues. The germline CDR1 and CDR2 sequences are SGHTA and FQGTGA. V was clipped by 5 bases and J by 6 bases; unmatched bases: 10. The CDR3 DNA follows: TGTGCCAGCAGCCCCCTTCTAGCGGGGGGGCCAAAGACCCAGTACTTC. It is translated as CASSPLLAGGPKTQYF.

This clone was counted once. CDR3 region: CASSLREETQYF. CDR3 coding DNA: TGTGCCAGCAGCCTTCGCGAGGAGACCCAGTACTTC. The V and J genes are TRBV7-2 and TRBJ2-5; D is uncertain. This CDR3 is built from 12 residues. CDR1 is SGHTA, CDR2 FQGNSA, per germline. V lost 5 bases and J 5 bases, leaving 9 bases between the germline ends.

The CDR3 protein is CASNNRGRSYEQYF. For the CDR3, the DNA is TGTGCCAGCAATAACAGGGGCAGGAGCTACGAGCAGTACTTC. The chain is built from TRBV2 and TRBJ2-7, with 7 bases aligning to TRBD1. Germline values: CDR1 SNHLY, CDR2 FYNNEI. V shed 7 bases and J 3 bases; nucleotides not matched to a gene: 9. The CDR3 has 14 amino acids.

The V and J genes are TRBV19 and TRBJ1-1; TRBD1 agrees at 11 bases. This CDR3 is 15 amino acids long. CDR1 LNHDA and CDR2 SQIVND come from the germline V gene (reference sequence). V lost 5 bases, J lost 5 bases, and 7 bases stayed unmatched. The CDR3 reads CASSPKDRGRTEAFF. CDR3 bases: TGTGCCAGTAGTCCGAAGGACAGGGGGCGGACTGAAGCTTTCTTT. The variable domain in full, with the rest retrieved from reference TRBV19 and TRBJ1-1, is DGGITQSPKYLFRKEGQNVTLSCEQNLNHDAMYWYRQDPGQGLRLIYYSQIVNDFQKGDIAEGYSVSREKKESFPLTVTSAQKNPTAFYLCASSPKDRGRTEAFFGQGTRLTVV.

This clone was observed a single time. The chain is built from TRBV4-2 and TRBJ2-3, with TRBD2 identical over 9 bases. The CDR3 covers 19 residues. Germline CDR1 and CDR2: LGHNA and YNFKEQ. V lost 3 bases, J lost 1 base, and 14 bases stayed unmatched. CDR3 loop: CASSHNLGIAGEGTDTQYF. The CDR3, as DNA: TGTGCCAGCAGCCATAATCTGGGAATAGCGGGAGAGGGCACAGATACGCAGTATTTT.

This chain uses TRBV28 with TRBJ2-3, with 8 bases identical to TRBD1. The ends lost 8 bases at V and 1 base at J; junction bases unmatched: 8. CDR3 length equals 15 residues. Germline CDR1 MDHEN, CDR2 SYDVKM. The CDR3 nucleotides are TGTGCCAGCCAAAGCATGGGACAGGGCACAGATACGCAGTATTTT. This translates into CASQSMGQGTDTQYF.

V usage is TRBV4-1 and J usage is TRBJ2-3, with TRBD2 matching over 7 bases. This CDR3 is built from 15 residues. CDR1 is MGHRA, CDR2 YSYEKL, per germline. The J segment lost 4 bases and the V segment lost 3 bases, leaving 7 bases of the junction unmatched. CDR3: CASSHGGGGADTQYF. CDR3 nucleotide sequence: TGCGCCAGCAGCCATGGGGGTGGGGGGGCAGATACGCAGTATTTT.

The chain is built from TRBV14 and TRBJ2-7; TRBD1 might be the D (5 bases). The ends were cut back, 1 base at V and 3 bases at J, with 10 bases in the middle. The CDR3 totals 14 residues. Germline V gene lookup returns CDR1 SGHDN and CDR2 FVKESK. CDR3 coding DNA: TGTGCCAGCAGCCAAGGACAGTTAAACTACGAGCAGTACTTC. Encoded protein: CASSQGQLNYEQYF.

This chain uses TRBV28 with TRBJ2-7, with D perhaps TRBD2 (5 bases). The germline V and J ends were trimmed by 5 bases and 6 bases, with 20 bases remaining between them. There are 15 residues in the CDR3. Germline V lookup: CDR1 MDHEN, CDR2 SYDVKM. CDR3 sequence reads: CASSPRGLDMVEQYF. The DNA of the CDR3 is TGTGCCAGCAGTCCAAGAGGGCTAGATATGGTCGAGCAGTACTTC. The variable domain in full, with the rest retrieved from reference TRBV28 and TRBJ2-7, is DVKVTQSSRYLVKRTGEKVFLECVQDMDHENMFWYRQDPGLGLRLIYFSYDVKMKEKGDIPEGYSVSREKKERFSLILESASTNQTSMYLCASSPRGLDMVEQYFGPGTRLTVT.